The present T cell receptor beta chain was sequenced within a study of T cell responses to AZD1222 COVID-19 vaccine. Study outcomes and limitations: Unmutated variant regions are reportedly the target of nearly half of TCRs that are spike-specific. Donors skewed white British and female; clonal diversity was possibly underestimated. It was only 6 or 7 AZD1222 recipients who were seropositive at baseline. Vaccine-associated CD4 TCRs ranged over spike, dominating at 160-218 and 743-854.

Comments on this clone: Antigen specificity is unknown.

Using immunoSEQ multiplex PCR, the repertoire was profiled, and TCRdb retains in-frame clones only, with some absent. The profile shows some 50,000 clones, 70% to 90% of them singletons. The germline gives CDR1 WNHNN, CDR2 SYGVQD (reference sequence). Trimming left V 0 bases short and J 7 bases short, with 9 bases between. The CDR3 is 13 residues long. The material sequenced was peripheral blood, taken 28 days after the second AZD1222 dose. The chain is built from TRBV10-1 and TRBJ1-1; no firm D call. The sequence was obtained from an adult who received the AZD1222 COVID-19 vaccine. CDR3: CASSESEGLEAFF. The CDR3 nucleotides are TGCGCCAGCAGTGAGTCTGAGGGCCTTGAAGCTTTCTTT.